This entry concerns a single T cell receptor (beta chain). A few counts support this clonotype. Its binding antigen is unknown. Per-base quality was not reported, and no clone a single base away is much larger than it. This entry belongs to a study of T cells after yellow fever vaccination (dated by TCRdb to the late 2010s). As for the study more broadly: The SMART-Seq v4 Ultra Low Input RNA kit was used to prepare libraries from fractions with low cell numbers. To follow T-cell clones before and after both primary and booster YFV17D yellow fever vaccination, bulk TCR alpha and beta repertoires underwent longitudinal sequencing. Two healthy male donors, one aged 18 to 30 and one aged 30 to 40 years, made up the cohort. Blood samples were taken at several timepoints before and after primary and secondary immunization, and bulk PBMC replicates and cell subsets were isolated. Study-level results and caveats: Compared with the primary T-cell response, the secondary T-cell response was weaker but faster, peaking on day 5 rather than day 15. The study included only a couple of donors, which limits how far the findings can be generalized. A small fraction of clonotypes appeared in both the CD4 and CD8 compartments, likely as a result of convergent recombination. Most clones expanded after primary vaccination (around 96% of CD4 and roughly 91% of CD8) were re-detected after the booster, suggesting that broad memory maintenance occurred. FACS-sorted repertoires could contain abundant contaminating clonotypes from the bulk population, so computational filtering was required.

What this sample's treatment or condition label stands for: live attenuated yellow fever vaccine strain. At each blood-draw timepoint, two biological replicates of bulk PBMCs were obtained. A standard Ficoll-Paque protocol was used to isolate PBMCs from peripheral blood. RNA was extracted with TriZol from bulk PBMCs, CD4 and CD8 fractions, and dextramer-positive and dextramer-negative fractions. TCR cDNA was synthesized by 5'RACE template switching, through which a universal primer site and unique molecular identifiers were introduced. Priming for cDNA synthesis came from both the TCR alpha and TCR beta constant segments. Library amplification involved two PCR steps, and the second step added sample barcodes and sequencing adapters. Sequencing of libraries was performed on Illumina HiSeq 2500 (2x100 bp) or NovaSeq (2x150 bp). For the original study's pipeline: MIGEC was used to demultiplex reads and collapse the reads into UMI consensus sequences, and MiXCR was used for V(D)J alignment. Clonotypes responding to the vaccine were identified with edgeR on replicate PBMC samples, with the criteria of FDR below 0.01 and a log2 fold change above 5 up to day 15. Each bulk clonotype received a CD4 or CD8 identity based on whether the sequenced CD4 or CD8 repertoire contained that clonotype at higher abundance. TCRdb redid the processing of the public reads, applying fastp at Q25 and MiXCR, and retained in-frame beta chains. Rows are combined by CDR3 protein, so each entry shows the most common genes and DNA. The V and J calls come from TCRdb's annotation, not from the publication. The sample table records roughly 310,000 distinct CDR3 sequences; 8.7% of these occur just once. The biggest ten clones account for more than 15% of the sample.

The source material was PBMCs, sampled on the day of the first yellow fever vaccination. This sequence originates from a man aged 18 to 29 who received the YFV17D yellow fever vaccine.

CDR3 loop: CASMGGGALNTQYF. The nucleotide sequence reads TGTGCCAGCATGGGCGGGGGGGCGTTGAATACGCAGTATTTT. Recombination joined TRBV12-3 or TRBV12-4 with TRBJ2-3; a stretch of 9 junction bases matches TRBD2. Relative to germline, V is missing 7 bases and J is missing 7 bases, with 9 bases of the junction outside any gene match. Counted from cysteine to phenylalanine, this CDR3 has 14 amino acids. Only the CDR3 DNA is retained, 42 bases long and in frame from the first base.